These 15 T cell receptor beta chains share one sample of origin, sequenced in a study of blood T cell repertoires in COVID-19. TCRdb's table, derived via immunoSEQ multiplex PCR, lists solely in-frame clones and lacks some. There are about 110,000 clones in the sample; under 90% occur only once, and more than 13% lies in the top ten. The sequenced material came from peripheral blood. Every receptor here comes from an older woman with acute or convalescent COVID-19.

The chain couples TRBV10-1 to TRBJ2-3; D possibly corresponds to TRBD1 (5 bases). Trimming took off 4 bases at V and 3 bases at J, with 14 bases between the two ends. The CDR3 spans 15 residues. CDR1 and CDR2 (germline): WNHNN, SYGVQD (reference sequence). The CDR3 region has the DNA TGCGCCAGCAGTGGGGGCCCCCAACCAACAGATACGCAGTATTTT. Amino acid sequence: CASSGGPQPTDTQYF.

This chain uses TRBV7-9 with TRBJ2-7; no firm D call. The V end lost 5 bases, the J end lost 0 bases, and 11 bases lay between the germline ends. CDR1 and CDR2 from the germline V gene are SEHNR and FQNEAQ (reference sequence). The CDR3 totals 14 residues. The CDR3 protein is CASSPLRLSYEQYF. CDR3 nucleotides: TGTGCCAGCAGCCCCCTGCGCCTCTCCTACGAGCAGTACTTC.

The rearrangement uses TRBV20-1 and TRBJ2-7, with a possible D match to TRBD1 (7 bases). In germline, CDR1 is DFQATT, CDR2 SNEGSKA (reference sequence). The CDR3 has 11 residues. V gave up 5 bases and J gave up 5 bases, with 10 bases separating them. CDR3 DNA sequence: TGCAGTGCTGGCAGGGGGGACGAGCAGTACTTC. It specifies CSAGRGDEQYF.

In the case of this clone: The sample has other DNA sequences that encode this CDR3 too. The chain couples TRBV2 to TRBJ2-2, with D maybe TRBD2 (6 bases). The CDR3 has 14 amino acids. Germline CDR1 and CDR2: SNHLY and FYNNEI. V was clipped by 9 bases and J by 0 bases, with 11 bases between them. In DNA, the CDR3 is TGTGCCAGTAACCGGGGGTCGAACACCGGGGAGCTGTTTTTT. Amino acid sequence: CASNRGSNTGELFF.

This clone was seen just once. The rearrangement uses TRBV7-9 and TRBJ1-3, with a tentative D call TRBD1 (5 bases). The CDR3 spans 16 residues. The V gene lost 5 bases and the J gene lost 0 bases, with 14 bases spanning the gap. The V gene's germline CDR1 is SEHNR and CDR2 FQNEAQ (reference sequence). CDR3 region: CASSIRDSSSGNTIYF. The CDR3 coding sequence is TGTGCCAGCAGCATTAGGGACTCCTCCTCTGGAAACACCATATATTTT.

CDR3 loop: CASSQERGQGASGANVLTF. The CDR3 DNA reads as TGTGCCAGCAGCCAAGAGAGGGGACAGGGGGCCTCTGGGGCCAACGTCCTGACTTTC. The J gene is TRBJ2-6, the V gene TRBV4-2; 12 nucleotides match TRBD1. Germline V gene lookup returns CDR1 LGHNA and CDR2 YNFKEQ. The CDR3 extends over 19 amino acids. Trimming took 0 bases from V and 0 from J; bases not matched to a gene: 3.

The chain is built from TRBV27 and TRBJ2-7; perhaps TRBD2 as D (5 bases). The CDR3 spans 15 residues. Germline values: CDR1 MNHEY, CDR2 SMNVEV (reference sequence). V lost 3 bases and J 3 bases, leaving 15 bases between the germline ends. CDR3 residues: CASSLVGAMYYEQYF. In DNA form, the CDR3 reads TGTGCCAGCAGTTTGGTGGGAGCGATGTACTACGAGCAGTACTTC.

The V and J genes are TRBV14 and TRBJ1-6; D uncertain. CDR3 length: 14 residues. The germline V gene has CDR1 SGHDN and CDR2 FVKESK. The germline V and J ends were trimmed by 3 bases and 3 bases, with 6 bases remaining between them. The CDR3 here is CASSQADYNSPLHF. The DNA of the CDR3 is TGTGCCAGCAGCCAGGCAGACTATAATTCACCCCTCCACTTT.

The V and J genes are TRBV9 and TRBJ2-1, with 11 bases identical to TRBD2. The J segment lost 8 bases and the V segment lost 1 base, leaving 8 bases of the junction unmatched. The CDR3 is 16 residues long. Germline CDR1 SGDLS, CDR2 YYNGEE. Written as DNA, the CDR3 is TGTGCCAGCAGCGTAAGAGGAACTAGCGGGAGAGATGAGCAGTTCTTC. Its translation: CASSVRGTSGRDEQFF. The full variable domain, completed using reference TRBV9 and TRBJ2-1, is DSGVTQTPKHLITATGQRVTLRCSPRSGDLSVYWYQQSLDQGLQFLIQYYNGEERAKGNILERFSAQQFPDLHSELNLSSLELGDSALYFCASSVRGTSGRDEQFFGPGTRLTVL.

This chain links TRBV3-1 (or the pseudogene TRBV3-2) with TRBJ2-3; maybe TRBD1 (6 bases). CDR1 LGHDT and CDR2 YNNKEL come from the germline V gene (reference sequence). This CDR3 is built from 16 residues. The germline V and J ends were trimmed by 6 bases and 1 base, with 17 bases remaining between them. The CDR3 spells CASSRHPGAGTDTQYF. DNA for the CDR3: TGTGCCAGCAGTCGCCACCCAGGGGCGGGCACAGATACGCAGTATTTT.

The V and J genes are TRBV10-2 and TRBJ2-4; 8 bases are shared with TRBD1. Germline assignment: CDR1 WSHSY and CDR2 SAAADI. The CDR3 is made up of 17 amino acids. V was pared by 1 base and J by 2 bases, with 7 bases of the junction left unmatched. Here the CDR3 DNA reads TGCGCCAGCAGTGAGTTTGTGACAGGGGATTCCAAAAACATTCAGTACTTC. Protein sequence: CASSEFVTGDSKNIQYF.

CDR3 DNA sequence: TGTGCCAGCAGCTCGGACCGACAGAGCTACGAGCAGTACTTC. This codes for CASSSDRQSYEQYF. J is TRBJ2-7 and V is TRBV7-6; possibly TRBD1 for D (5 bases). V lost 4 bases, J lost 3 bases, and 13 bases lay in between. The germline V gene has CDR1 SGHVS and CDR2 FNYEAQ. The CDR3 has 14 amino acids.

The genes are TRBV3-1 (or the pseudogene TRBV3-2) and TRBJ1-4; 8 bases line up with TRBD1. The length of the CDR3 is 15 residues. Germline assignment: CDR1 LGHDT and CDR2 YNNKEL (reference sequence). The V gene end was trimmed by 0 bases and the J gene end by 9 bases; junction bases not matched to a gene: 6. Written as DNA, the CDR3 is TGTGCCAGCAGCCAAGAAGGGCAGGGGGCAAAAAAACTGTTTTTT. It is translated as CASSQEGQGAKKLFF.

The V and J genes are TRBV3-1 (or the pseudogene TRBV3-2) and TRBJ2-2; TRBD2 matches 16 bases. CDR1 is LGHDT and CDR2 is YNNKEL in the germline V gene (reference sequence). After removal of 2 bases from V and 4 bases from J, the junction contained 4 bases not matched to a gene. CDR3 size: 18 residues. For the CDR3, the DNA is TGTGCCAGCAGCCAACCCGGGACTAGCGGGAGGGCCACCGGGGAGCTGTTTTTT. It encodes CASSQPGTSGRATGELFF.

The chain employs TRBV5-6 and TRBJ1-5; a weak D match, TRBD1 (6 bases). V was pared by 1 base and J by 7 bases, with 18 bases between. Germline lookup yields CDR1 SGHDT and CDR2 YYEEEE. The CDR3 spans 16 residues. As DNA, the CDR3 is TGTGCCAGCAGCTTGTGGGGGACATTGAGCGGCCAGCCCCAGCATTTT. Amino acids: CASSLWGTLSGQPQHF. Full variable domain (outside the CDR3, taken from reference TRBV5-6 and TRBJ1-5): DAGVTQSPTHLIKTRGQQVTLRCSPKSGHDTVSWYQQALGQGPQFIFQYYEEEERQRGNFPDRFSGHQFPNYSSELNVNALLLGDSALYLCASSLWGTLSGQPQHFGDGTRLSIL.